Listed below are T cell receptor beta chains from one sample, sequenced in a study of T cells after posttransplantation cyclophosphamide. TCRdb's copy holds only in-frame clones and misses some; the assay was immunoSEQ multiplex PCR. In total the sample includes over 25,000 clones, none of them seen once. The sample was PBMCs. Receptor source: a man aged 50-59 years in good health, CMV-negative, and a related stem cell transplant donor. Both conserved end residues are part of each CDR3. The order of the fields is D gene, clone size, V gene, J gene, CDR3 protein. A D gene is named only where the DNA matches it firmly. Clone sizes are given selectively: once, few, many, or a class where the clone is expanded.

TRBD2	many	TRBV28	TRBJ2-3	CASSESGGLYTDTQYF
-	many	TRBV11-2	TRBJ1-1	CASSLDRRRGAFF
TRBD1	many	TRBV5-1	TRBJ1-6	CASSWTGLYNSPLHF
TRBD1	many	TRBV5-1	TRBJ2-5	CASSYLGQGSEETQYF
TRBD1	many	TRBV18	TRBJ1-2	CASSGPGQDYYGYTF
-	many	TRBV2	TRBJ2-3	CASTTWDTQYF
-	few	TRBV7-2	TRBJ2-1	CASSELRVNQFF
TRBD2	many	TRBV4-1	TRBJ2-1	CASSQGLAGLNEQFF
TRBD1	many	TRBV10-3	TRBJ1-2	CAILHRDRGSNYGYTF
TRBD1	many	TRBV7-6	TRBJ2-7	CASSLTARRQGSHEQYF
-	many	TRBV14	TRBJ2-3	CASSQGVRGGTDTQYF
TRBD2	many	TRBV4-1	TRBJ2-7	CASSQRGLVAGVSDEQYF
-	many	TRBV28	TRBJ2-2	CASSFSFTGELFF
TRBD2	many	TRBV5-1	TRBJ2-1	CASSFVRDWRENDEQFF
TRBD1	many	TRBV2	TRBJ1-2	CASNSGGAYYGYTF
-	many	TRBV7-2	TRBJ1-2	CASSLQQGSSEGYTF
-	many	TRBV28	TRBJ1-2	CASSLLKTSWGYTF
-	many	TRBV6-4	TRBJ2-1	CASNDGGEDNEQFF
TRBD2	many	TRBV5-5	TRBJ2-5	CASSLQIRASGLETQYF
TRBD2	-	TRBV30	TRBJ2-6	CAWGSSGRSSGANVLTF
TRBD1	many	TRBV30	TRBJ2-7	CAWTGGGPSYEQYF
-	many	TRBV9	TRBJ1-2	CASSPTGTANYGYTF
TRBD2	many	TRBV5-1	TRBJ2-7	CASSLAGGALSYEQYF
-	many	TRBV7-9	TRBJ1-2	CASSQSNNYGYTF
-	many	TRBV18	TRBJ2-5	CASSPRGSFETQYF
-	many	TRBV30	TRBJ1-2	CAWSVSGEAGYTF
-	many	TRBV4-2	TRBJ2-3	CASSLRVDGTDTQYF
-	many	TRBV7-3	TRBJ1-5	CASSSGHRDPNQPQHF
-	many	TRBV7-2	TRBJ2-7	CASSRGPGAYEQYF
-	many	TRBV20-1	TRBJ1-2	CSGDRVYGYTF
-	many	TRBV18	TRBJ2-5	CASSTSFGRGETQYF
TRBD2	many	TRBV19	TRBJ2-5	CASSIGTSGTQYF
-	many	TRBV5-1	TRBJ1-4	CASSSGITEEKLFF
-	many	TRBV19	TRBJ2-1	CAARGPQDNEQFF
-	many	TRBV11-2	TRBJ2-6	CASSLSPDSSGANVLTF
-	many	TRBV2	TRBJ2-3	CASRRVRGGDTQYF
-	many	TRBV5-1	TRBJ2-7	CASSSRGGSLEQYF
-	many	TRBV30	TRBJ1-4	CAWSLNRDYNEKLFF
TRBD1	many	TRBV18	TRBJ1-1	CASSPVGTGHTEAFF
-	many	TRBV30	TRBJ1-1	CAWAKNTEAFF
-	-	TRBV2	TRBJ1-5	CASSSGTNSNQPQHF
TRBD2	many	TRBV28	TRBJ2-7	CASSFPSSGIAEQYF
-	many	TRBV27	TRBJ1-2	CASSSPGYGYTF
TRBD2	many	TRBV7-3	TRBJ2-1	CASSPVSSGGANEQFF
-	many	TRBV2	TRBJ2-1	CASSDLADSYNEQFF
TRBD2	-	TRBV9	TRBJ2-3	CASSVGSSGGVADTQYF
-	many	TRBV7-9	TRBJ1-2	CASSSGEGYGYTF
-	many	TRBV5-4	TRBJ1-5	CASSLGSGENNQPQHF
TRBD2	many	TRBV18	TRBJ2-1	CASSPPQRGVANEQFF
-	many	TRBV7-8	TRBJ2-1	CASSLLSGGLAFF
-	many	TRBV19	TRBJ2-3	CASSAGPSTDTQYF
-	-	TRBV6-1	TRBJ2-1	CAGSEAWGHGSYNEQFF
TRBD2	many	TRBV11-3	TRBJ2-5	CASSSGLAGGQETQYF